The 15 T cell receptor beta chains presented below share a single source sample, sequenced in a study of shared clonotypes between healthy human individuals. This table comes from immunoSEQ multiplex PCR, and its TCRdb copy is limited to in-frame clones, with some not included. The table shows hundreds of thousands of clones, with almost 97% occurring only once. Specimen: naive CD4+ T cells sorted from blood. Specified subset: CD45RA+ positively selected. These receptors came from a woman under 40 in good health.

J is TRBJ1-5 and V is TRBV2; D is possibly TRBD1 (6 bases). The V end was cut by 8 bases, the J end by 7 bases, with 18 bases between. The germline CDR1 and CDR2 sequences are SNHLY and FYNNEI. This CDR3 is built from 14 residues. The CDR3 sequence is CASAGGQGRQPQHF. Here the CDR3 DNA reads TGTGCCAGCGCCGGGGGCCAGGGACGACAGCCCCAGCATTTT.

The chain has TRBV28 and TRBJ1-5; weak D call: TRBD1 (5 bases). V was trimmed by 8 bases and J by 6 bases, leaving 26 bases between them. Germline loops: CDR1 MDHEN, CDR2 SYDVKM. This CDR3 has 17 residues. CDR3 in DNA: TGTGCCAGCCGACAGTATAGTTTTTCGAGGGGTACTCAGCCCCAGCATTTT. It encodes CASRQYSFSRGTQPQHF.

V usage is TRBV7-3 and J usage is TRBJ2-2; TRBD2 matches at 10 bases. The ends lost 2 bases at V and 6 bases at J; junction bases unmatched: 6. The CDR3 consists of 16 residues. Germline V CDR1 and CDR2: SGHTA, FQGTGA. CDR3 amino acids: CASSLLAGGSAGELFF. The CDR3 DNA follows: TGTGCCAGCAGCTTATTAGCGGGAGGATCCGCCGGGGAGCTGTTTTTT.

The rearrangement links TRBV18 to TRBJ1-1; a possible D gene is TRBD1 (6 bases). CDR3 length: 13 residues. Germline lookup yields CDR1 KGHSH and CDR2 LQKENI. The V gene lost 5 bases and the J gene lost 3 bases, with 10 bases spanning the gap. For the CDR3, the DNA is TGTGCCAGCTCAACCGCAGGGGACACTGAAGCTTTCTTT. It translates to CASSTAGDTEAFF.

The V gene is TRBV9, the J gene TRBJ2-5; a weak D match, TRBD2 (5 bases). The CDR3 extends over 15 amino acids. Trimming removed 0 bases from V and 4 bases from J, with 13 bases in between. Germline CDR1 reads SGDLS; CDR2 reads YYNGEE. The CDR3 DNA reads TGTGCCAGCAGCGTAGTAGGAGAGGGTAGAGAGACCCAGTACTTC. As protein: CASSVVGEGRETQYF.

The rearrangement joins TRBV28 to TRBJ2-6, with D possibly matching TRBD2 (6 bases). This CDR3 has 16 residues. Germline CDR1 reads MDHEN; CDR2 reads SYDVKM. V was cut by 6 bases and J by 4 bases, with 16 bases left in between. Written as DNA, the CDR3 is TGTGCCAGCAGCACGGGCGGGGCGGAAGGGGCCAACGTCCTGACTTTC. It specifies CASSTGGAEGANVLTF.

The V and J genes are TRBV29-1 and TRBJ1-3; TRBD1 might be the D (5 bases). Germline CDR1 reads SQVTM; CDR2 reads ANQGSEA. The CDR3 is 13 residues long. V shed 4 bases and J shed 8 bases, with 15 bases lying between them. The CDR3 reads CSVVRLGGDTIYF. For the CDR3, the DNA is TGCAGCGTTGTTCGACTCGGGGGAGACACCATATATTTT.

This clone was counted a single time. The rearrangement links TRBV27 to TRBJ2-1, with 11 bases lining up with TRBD2. The germline V gene encodes CDR1 MNHEY and CDR2 SMNVEV (reference sequence). Trimming removed 2 bases from V and 9 bases from J; junction bases left unmatched: 9. The CDR3 has 16 residues. Here the CDR3 DNA reads TGTGCCAGCAGTTTAGACGGACTAGCGGGTCCTGGTGAGCAGTTCTTC. This translates into CASSLDGLAGPGEQFF.

This CDR3 reads CASSLDMAGAYEQYF. The CDR3 nucleotides read TGTGCCAGCAGCTTAGATATGGCGGGTGCCTACGAGCAGTACTTC. The chain couples TRBV11-2 to TRBJ2-5, with a weak D call TRBD2 (5 bases). Judging by the DNA end, TRBJ2-7 fits better; the J call may be wrong. The V gene's germline CDR1 is SGHAT and CDR2 FQNNGV. This CDR3 is 15 amino acids long.

The DNA for the CDR3 is TGTGCCAGCAGTTGGGTGAGCGGGATAGAAGGCGAGCAGTACTTC. Protein product: CASSWVSGIEGEQYF. This chain uses TRBV6-5 with TRBJ2-7, with 7 positions matching TRBD2. With 4 bases clipped from V and 6 bases from J, the junction kept 12 bases outside the gene matches. The CDR3 has 15 amino acids. CDR1 is MNHEY and CDR2 is SVGAGI in the germline V gene.

V gene TRBV5-6 combines with J gene TRBJ1-2; D is perhaps TRBD1 (5 bases). Germline V gene sequence: CDR1 SGHDT, CDR2 YYEEEE. V was clipped by 4 bases and J by 8 bases, with 18 bases between them. The CDR3 has 14 amino acids. The CDR3 DNA follows: TGTGCCAGCAGCCCTCTCGAGGGGACTTTCGGCTACACCTTC. This gives the protein CASSPLEGTFGYTF.

This chain joins TRBV6-5 and TRBJ1-6; weak D call: TRBD1 (5 bases). The CDR3 is made up of 13 amino acids. The V and J ends lost 0 bases and 12 bases respectively, with 9 bases between them. CDR1 and CDR2 (germline): MNHEY, SVGAGI. This CDR3 reads CASSYSQGGPLHF. The CDR3, as DNA: TGTGCCAGCAGTTACTCGCAGGGCGGACCCCTCCACTTT.

V and J are TRBV2 and TRBJ2-3; TRBD2 agrees at 13 bases. The V segment lost 6 bases and the J segment 5 bases; nucleotides outside the gene matches: 5. The germline CDR1 and CDR2 sequences are SNHLY and FYNNEI. The CDR3 is 15 residues long. CDR3 protein: CASSRLAGGKDTQYF. The CDR3 DNA sequence: TGTGCCAGCAGCCGACTAGCGGGAGGTAAAGATACGCAGTATTTT. Variable domain in full (rest from reference TRBV2 and TRBJ2-3): EPEVTQTPSHQVTQMGQEVILRCVPISNHLYFYWYRQILGQKVEFLVSFYNNEISEKSEIFDDQFSVERPDGSNFTLKIRSTKLEDSAMYFCASSRLAGGKDTQYFGPGTRLTVL.

V usage is TRBV28 and J usage is TRBJ2-3; D is unclear. The germline CDR1 and CDR2 sequences are MDHEN and SYDVKM. This CDR3 comprises 15 residues. Trimming cost V 3 bases and J 0 bases, with 10 bases left between them. DNA for the CDR3: TGTGCCAGCAGTTTCCGCTTCCGTAGCACAGATACGCAGTATTTT. It encodes CASSFRFRSTDTQYF.

The rearrangement uses TRBV5-4 and TRBJ1-2, with TRBD1 as a possible D gene (6 bases). The CDR3 contains 14 residues. Trimming left V 5 bases short and J 7 bases short, with 18 bases between. Germline lookup yields CDR1 SGHNT and CDR2 YYREEE (reference sequence). The CDR3 DNA reads as TGTGCCAGCAGGGGCCGAGGTCGGGGGCCTGGCTACACCTTC. It is translated as CASRGRGRGPGYTF.